The 27 T cell receptor beta chains below were found in one sample sequenced in a study of cytomegalovirus exposure and HLA in healthy donors. It was with 60 Vbeta and 13 Jbeta primers that the PCR ran. Some clones are missing from TCRdb's copy, which holds only in-frame ones; the method was immunoSEQ multiplex PCR. The sample comprises 80,000 to 100,000 clones, approximately 74% of which are singletons, and 20% to 25% rests with the top ten. Sequences were obtained from PBMCs. These receptors were collected from a man aged 25 to 40 in good health and CMV-seropositive.

Only a few counts were recorded for this clone. The gene calls are TRBV4-3 and TRBJ1-1; no definite D call. Trimming removed 1 base at V and 4 bases at J, with 10 bases between. This CDR3 has 14 amino acids. The germline V gene encodes CDR1 LGHNA and CDR2 YSLEER. CDR3 loop: CASSQGSRSTEAFF. In nucleotides, the CDR3 is TGCGCCAGCAGCCAAGGGAGCAGAAGCACTGAAGCTTTCTTT.

This clone was seen only a few times. This chain uses TRBV7-9 with TRBJ1-2, with no clear D. CDR1 is SEHNR, CDR2 FQNEAQ, per germline (reference sequence). The CDR3 length is 13 residues. Trimming took 7 bases from V and 3 from J, leaving 12 bases between them. The CDR3 here is CASNLEAYYGYTF. In nucleotides, the CDR3 is TGTGCCAGCAACCTTGAGGCTTACTATGGCTACACCTTC.

The chain has TRBV19 and TRBJ2-3, with 13 positions matching TRBD2. The CDR3 consists of 17 residues. Germline-derived CDR1 and CDR2 are LNHDA and SQIVND (reference sequence). The V segment lost 6 bases and the J segment 2 bases; nucleotides outside the gene matches: 8. Here the CDR3 reads CASRTQGLAGPTDTQYF. The DNA for the CDR3 is TGTGCCAGTAGGACACAGGGACTAGCGGGACCCACAGATACGCAGTATTTT.

The CDR3 region is CASSLLSGRAVDTQYF. As DNA, the CDR3 is TGTGCCAGCAGCTTGTTAAGCGGGAGGGCGGTAGATACGCAGTATTTT. The chain uses TRBV5-6 and TRBJ2-3; 10 bases are a match to TRBD2. The CDR3 is made up of 16 amino acids. Germline CDR1 SGHDT, CDR2 YYEEEE. After removal of 1 base from V and 5 bases from J, the junction contained 7 bases not matched to a gene.

The rearrangement joins TRBV30 to TRBJ2-3; 10 nucleotides line up with TRBD2. V was pared by 2 bases and J by 2 bases, with 10 bases of the junction left unmatched. Germline V gene lookup returns CDR1 GTSNPN and CDR2 SVGIG (reference sequence). CDR3 length equals 17 residues. The CDR3 region has the DNA TGTGCCTGGAGTTACGGTAGGACTAGCGGATTCACAGATACGCAGTATTTT. Protein sequence: CAWSYGRTSGFTDTQYF.

V and J are TRBV5-1 and TRBJ2-5, with D maybe TRBD2 (6 bases). V lost 4 bases to trimming and J lost 1 base, with 14 bases between them. CDR3 size: 15 residues. CDR1 is SGHRS, CDR2 YFSETQ, per germline. The CDR3 nucleotides read TGCGCCAGCAGCCTCAGCCAGCGGGCCCAAGAGACCCAGTACTTC. This gives the protein CASSLSQRAQETQYF.

CDR3 sequence reads: CASSYTSRGEQYF. The DNA for the CDR3 is TGTGCCAGCAGTTACACCTCGAGGGGGGAGCAGTACTTC. The chain recombines TRBV6-5 with TRBJ2-7, with D perhaps matching TRBD1 (6 bases). The CDR3 is 13 residues long. The germline CDR1 and CDR2 sequences are MNHEY and SVGAGI. Trimming removed 2 bases at V and 7 bases at J, with 12 bases between.

CDR3: CASSEQAGGNTIYF. CDR3 nucleotide sequence: TGTGCCAGCAGTGAACAGGCTGGAGGAAACACCATATATTTT. The chain couples TRBV6-1 to TRBJ1-3, with D unresolved. This CDR3 contains 14 residues. Trimming removed 2 bases at V and 4 bases at J, with 9 bases between. Germline loops: CDR1 MNHNS, CDR2 SASEGT.

This clone was found many times. This sequence joins TRBV4-1 and TRBJ2-1, with D tentatively TRBD1 (6 bases). CDR1 is MGHRA and CDR2 is YSYEKL in the germline V gene. CDR3 length equals 16 residues. V lost 4 bases to trimming and J lost 2 bases, with 15 bases between them. CDR3 region: CASSPWWGPTYNEQFF. The DNA for the CDR3 is TGCGCCAGCAGCCCCTGGTGGGGGCCCACCTACAATGAGCAGTTCTTC.

V is TRBV11-2 and J is TRBJ2-7; a possible D gene is TRBD1 (7 bases). This CDR3 has 13 residues. V dropped 3 bases and J dropped 6 bases, with 12 bases sitting between them. The germline CDR1 and CDR2 sequences are SGHAT and FQNNGV. The CDR3 spells CASSLEGAGEQYF. In DNA, the CDR3 is TGTGCCAGCAGCTTGGAGGGGGCAGGCGAGCAGTACTTC.

The rearrangement joins TRBV5-1 to TRBJ2-7; no definite D call. The germline CDR1 and CDR2 sequences are SGHRS and YFSETQ. The CDR3 runs to 13 residues. V lost 1 base to trimming and J lost 6 bases, with 11 bases between them. The CDR3 DNA reads TGCGCCAGCAGCTTGAGCTCGGGTCGCGAGCAGTACTTC. This translates into CASSLSSGREQYF. Using reference TRBV5-1 and TRBJ2-7 for the parts outside the CDR3, the full variable domain is KAGVTQTPRYLIKTRGQQVTLSCSPISGHRSVSWYQQTPGQGLQFLFEYFSETQRNKGNFPGRFSGRQFSNSRSEMNVSTLELGDSALYLCASSLSSGREQYFGPGTRLTVT.

V is TRBV27 and J is TRBJ1-1; 10 bases are shared with TRBD1. J gave up 5 bases and V 3 bases, and 12 bases lay outside the gene matches. Per the germline V gene, CDR1 is MNHEY and CDR2 is SMNVEV (reference sequence). The CDR3 is 17 residues long. CDR3 in DNA: TGTGCCAGCAGTTTTCTCCAATCGGGACAGGGGAAGACTGAAGCTTTCTTT. Translation: CASSFLQSGQGKTEAFF.

This clone has a handful of counts. The gene calls are TRBV15 and TRBJ2-7; the match to TRBD1 covers 9 bases. The germline V gene encodes CDR1 LNHNV and CDR2 YYDKDF (reference sequence). V was pared by 2 bases and J by 5 bases, with 10 bases of the junction left unmatched. The CDR3 runs 16 residues. The DNA of the CDR3 is TGTGCCACCAGCAGACACCCCGGGACAGGGATGGACGAGCAGTACTTC. Translation: CATSRHPGTGMDEQYF.

V gene TRBV29-1 combines with J gene TRBJ2-3; possibly TRBD2 for D (5 bases). The length of the CDR3 is 14 residues. The ends were cut back, 3 bases at V and 3 bases at J, with 13 bases in the middle. Per the germline V gene, CDR1 is SQVTM and CDR2 is ANQGSEA. CDR3 protein: CSVDYGELTDTQYF. In nucleotides, the CDR3 is TGCAGCGTTGACTACGGGGAATTAACAGATACGCAGTATTTT.

The rearrangement uses TRBV7-8 and TRBJ1-1; no reliable D call. CDR1 and CDR2 from the germline V gene are SGHVS and FQNEAQ. The CDR3 has 13 amino acids. V was pared by 5 bases and J by 1 base, with 8 bases between. The CDR3 DNA follows: TGTGCCAGCAGCCCCCACTGGAACACTGAAGCTTTCTTT. This codes for CASSPHWNTEAFF.

Here the CDR3 reads CASSLLAGTPSNEQFF. CDR3 DNA: TGTGCCAGCAGCTTACTAGCGGGGACCCCCAGCAATGAGCAGTTCTTC. The chain employs TRBV7-3 and TRBJ2-1; 9 bases align to TRBD2. The germline gives CDR1 SGHTA, CDR2 FQGTGA. CDR3 length equals 16 residues. V lost 2 bases to trimming and J lost 6 bases; unmatched junction nucleotides: 8.

This chain uses TRBV9 with TRBJ1-6; TRBD1 matches 9 bases. This CDR3 spans 15 amino acids. Looked up from germline, CDR1 is SGDLS and CDR2 is YYNGEE. Unmatched junction bases numbered 5, after V lost 3 bases and J lost 7 bases. The CDR3 DNA reads TGTGCCAGCAGCGGGCCGGACAGGGGCAATTCACCCCTCCACTTT. Protein sequence: CASSGPDRGNSPLHF.

This clone was counted a few times. The J gene is TRBJ2-7, the V gene TRBV6-5; 7 positions match TRBD1. The V gene's germline CDR1 is MNHEY and CDR2 SVGAGI. V was pared by 7 bases and J by 2 bases, with 8 bases of the junction left unmatched. The CDR3 is 14 amino acids. CDR3 loop: CASTYGDSTYEQYF. The CDR3 DNA reads TGTGCCAGCACATACGGGGACAGCACCTACGAGCAGTACTTC.

This clone was counted only a few times. This chain joins TRBV19 and TRBJ2-3, with 13 bases matching TRBD2. Germline V gene data show CDR1 as LNHDA and CDR2 as SQIVND (reference sequence). The CDR3 sequence is 16 residues long. V trimming: 10 bases; J trimming: 2 bases; junction bases outside the gene matches: 9. The chain's CDR3 is CATTSGLAGPTDTQYF. CDR3 bases: TGTGCCACAACGTCGGGACTAGCGGGACCCACAGATACGCAGTATTTT.

This chain links TRBV10-1 with TRBJ2-2; 10 bases match TRBD1. Germline assignment: CDR1 WNHNN and CDR2 SYGVQD (reference sequence). The CDR3 contains 18 residues. With V trimmed by 0 bases and J by 9 bases, 13 bases remained unmatched. CDR3 in amino acids: CASSESLGQGRSIRELFF. DNA of the CDR3: TGCGCCAGCAGTGAGTCGTTGGGACAGGGGCGGTCCATCCGGGAGCTGTTTTTT.

The V and J genes are TRBV5-4 and TRBJ2-6, with 12 bases identical to TRBD2. Germline V CDR1 and CDR2: SGHNT, YYREEE (reference sequence). With 5 bases clipped from V and 0 bases from J, the junction kept 6 bases outside the gene matches. The CDR3 covers 18 residues. For the CDR3, the DNA is TGTGCCAGCAGTTCCGGACTAGCGGGGCCCTCTGGGGCCAACGTCCTGACTTTC. Translation gives CASSSGLAGPSGANVLTF.

This rearrangement joins TRBV28 to TRBJ2-7; 10 nucleotides match TRBD1. J gave up 3 bases and V 6 bases, and 8 bases lay outside the gene matches. The CDR3 is made up of 15 amino acids. Germline V gene data show CDR1 as MDHEN and CDR2 as SYDVKM. CDR3 sequence: CASSLRDRGLYEQYF. CDR3 nucleotide sequence: TGTGCCAGCAGCCTCCGCGACAGGGGGCTCTACGAGCAGTACTTC.

J is TRBJ2-5 and V is TRBV27, with TRBD2 matching over 11 bases. Germline CDR1 MNHEY, CDR2 SMNVEV (reference sequence). The CDR3 totals 15 residues. V dropped 2 bases and J dropped 3; count of bases not matched to a gene: 2. CDR3 DNA: TGTGCCAGCAGTTTAGTAGCGGGGGGGAAAGAGACCCAGTACTTC. Translating it yields CASSLVAGGKETQYF.

V and J are TRBV7-8 and TRBJ2-7; 10 nucleotides line up with TRBD2. Trimming took 3 bases from V and 1 from J; bases not matched to a gene: 0. The CDR3 totals 14 residues. The V gene's germline CDR1 is SGHVS and CDR2 FQNEAQ. The CDR3 nucleotides read TGTGCCAGCAGCTTTAGCGGGGGGTCCTACGAGCAGTACTTC. This encodes CASSFSGGSYEQYF.

The chain links TRBV28 to TRBJ2-7, with 10 bases identical to TRBD2. V lost 5 bases to trimming and J lost 2 bases; unmatched junction nucleotides: 6. The CDR3 has 15 amino acids. Germline CDR1 and CDR2: MDHEN and SYDVKM. The CDR3 reads CASSPRTSGAYEQYF. The CDR3 DNA reads as TGTGCCAGCAGTCCGAGGACTAGCGGCGCCTACGAGCAGTACTTC.

The gene calls are TRBV2 and TRBJ1-2; 9 bases agree with TRBD1. CDR3 length: 14 amino acids. V lost 5 bases to trimming and J lost 6 bases; unmatched junction nucleotides: 7. The germline gives CDR1 SNHLY, CDR2 FYNNEI. The CDR3: CASSYVTGGNGYTF. CDR3 bases: TGTGCCAGCAGTTACGTGACAGGGGGGAATGGCTACACCTTC.

The J gene is TRBJ2-1, the V gene TRBV30; 9 bases agree with TRBD2. The CDR3 spans 13 residues. The ends lost 0 bases at V and 14 bases at J; junction bases unmatched: 8. The germline CDR1 and CDR2 sequences are GTSNPN and SVGIG (reference sequence). For the CDR3, the DNA is TGTGCCTGGAGTGTACGGGGCGGGAGGGCCGAGTTCTTC. It translates to CAWSVRGGRAEFF.